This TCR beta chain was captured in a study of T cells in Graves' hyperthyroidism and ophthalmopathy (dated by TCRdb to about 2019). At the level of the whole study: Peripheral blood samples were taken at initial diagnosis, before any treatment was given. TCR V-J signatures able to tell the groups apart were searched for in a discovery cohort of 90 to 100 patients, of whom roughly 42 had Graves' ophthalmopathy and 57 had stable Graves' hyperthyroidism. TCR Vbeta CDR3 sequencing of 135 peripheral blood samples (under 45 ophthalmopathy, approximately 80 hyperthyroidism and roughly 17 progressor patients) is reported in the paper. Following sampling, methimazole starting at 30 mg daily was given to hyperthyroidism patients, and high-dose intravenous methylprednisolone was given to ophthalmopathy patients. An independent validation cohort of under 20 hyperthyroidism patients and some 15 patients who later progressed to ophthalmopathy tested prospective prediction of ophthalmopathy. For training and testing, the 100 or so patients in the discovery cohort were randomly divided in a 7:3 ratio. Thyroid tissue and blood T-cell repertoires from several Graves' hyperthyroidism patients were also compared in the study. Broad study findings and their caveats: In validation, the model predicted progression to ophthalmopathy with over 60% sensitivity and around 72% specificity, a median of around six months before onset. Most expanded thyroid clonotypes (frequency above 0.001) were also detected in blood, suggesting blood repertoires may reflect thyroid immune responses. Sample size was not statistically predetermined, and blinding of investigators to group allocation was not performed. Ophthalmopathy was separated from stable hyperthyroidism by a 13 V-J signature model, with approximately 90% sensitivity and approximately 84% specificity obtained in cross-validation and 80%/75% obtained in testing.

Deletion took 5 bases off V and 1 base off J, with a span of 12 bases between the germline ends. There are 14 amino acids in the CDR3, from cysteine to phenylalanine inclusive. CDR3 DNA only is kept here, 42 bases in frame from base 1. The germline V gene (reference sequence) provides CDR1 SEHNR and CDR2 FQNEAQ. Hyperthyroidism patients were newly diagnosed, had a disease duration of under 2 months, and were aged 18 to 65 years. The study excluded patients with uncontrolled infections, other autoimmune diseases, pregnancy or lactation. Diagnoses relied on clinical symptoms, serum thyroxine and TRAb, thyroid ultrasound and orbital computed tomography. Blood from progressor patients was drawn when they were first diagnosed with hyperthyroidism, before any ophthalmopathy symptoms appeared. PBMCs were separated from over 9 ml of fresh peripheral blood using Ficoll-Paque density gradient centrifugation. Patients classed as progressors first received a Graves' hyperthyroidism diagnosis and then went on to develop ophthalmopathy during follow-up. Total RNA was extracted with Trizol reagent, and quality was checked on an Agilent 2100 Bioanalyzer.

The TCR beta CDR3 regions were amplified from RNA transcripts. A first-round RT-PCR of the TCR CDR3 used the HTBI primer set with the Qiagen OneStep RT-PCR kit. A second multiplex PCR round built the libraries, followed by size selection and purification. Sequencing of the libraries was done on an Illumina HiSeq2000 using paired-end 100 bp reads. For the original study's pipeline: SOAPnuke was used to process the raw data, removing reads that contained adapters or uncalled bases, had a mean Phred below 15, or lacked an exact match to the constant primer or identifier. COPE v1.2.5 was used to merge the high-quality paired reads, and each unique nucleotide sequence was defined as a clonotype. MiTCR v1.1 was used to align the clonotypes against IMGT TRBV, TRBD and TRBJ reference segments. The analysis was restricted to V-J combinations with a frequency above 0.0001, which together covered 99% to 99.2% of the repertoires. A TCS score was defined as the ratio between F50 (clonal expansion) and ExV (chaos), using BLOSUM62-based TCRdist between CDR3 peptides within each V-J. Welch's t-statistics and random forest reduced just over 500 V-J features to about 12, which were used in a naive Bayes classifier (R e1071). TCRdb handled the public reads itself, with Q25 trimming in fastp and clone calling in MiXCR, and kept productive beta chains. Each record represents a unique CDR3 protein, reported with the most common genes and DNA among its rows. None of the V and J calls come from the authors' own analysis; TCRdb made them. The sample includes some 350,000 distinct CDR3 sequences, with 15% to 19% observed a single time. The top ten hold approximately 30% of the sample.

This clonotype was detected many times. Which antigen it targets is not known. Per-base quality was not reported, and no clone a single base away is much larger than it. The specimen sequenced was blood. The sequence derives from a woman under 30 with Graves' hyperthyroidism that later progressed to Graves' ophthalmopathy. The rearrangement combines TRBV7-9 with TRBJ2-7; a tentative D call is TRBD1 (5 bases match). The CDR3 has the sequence CASSPRAQSYEQYF. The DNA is TGTGCCAGCAGCCCCAGGGCCCAATCCTACGAGCAGTACTTC. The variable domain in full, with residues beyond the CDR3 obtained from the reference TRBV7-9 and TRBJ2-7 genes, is DTGVSQNPRHKITKRGQNVTFRCDPISEHNRLYWYRQTLGQGPEFLTYFQNEAQLEKSRLLSDRFSAERPKGSFSTLEIQRTEQGDSAMYLCASSPRAQSYEQYFGPGTRLTVT.